The clone carrying this TCR beta chain showed up just a few times. Clones were read by immunoSEQ multiplex PCR, and TCRdb kept only the in-frame ones, dropping some. The sample contains tens of thousands of clones, about 93% of which appear only once. This sample is part of a study of OX40 agonist ivuxolimab in advanced cancers. About the study: Antecedent anti-PD-1, anti-PD-L1 or anti-CTLA-4 therapy was permissible, with around 41% having received some. Partial responses, seen in three patients, involved one hepatocellular carcinoma and two cutaneous melanomas.

CDR1 WNHNN and CDR2 SYGVQD come from the germline V gene (reference sequence). The CDR3 runs 17 residues. V dropped 6 bases and J dropped 2; count of bases not matched to a gene: 10. Source: CD4+ or CD8+ T cells sorted from blood, taken in a trial of the OX40 agonist ivuxolimab. The source of this sequence is an adult with an advanced solid tumor such as melanoma, head and neck, liver or kidney cancer. The gene calls are TRBV10-1 and TRBJ2-2; 9 nucleotides agree with TRBD1. The CDR3 sequence is CASSPTGGAFNTGELFF. CDR3 DNA sequence: TGCGCCAGCAGCCCTACAGGGGGCGCGTTTAACACCGGGGAGCTGTTTTTT.